Below, 28 T cell receptor beta chains from the same sample are listed, as sequenced in a study of T cell repertoires in cytomegalovirus infection. TCRdb passed the reads through MiXCR, listing each CDR3 protein once. The data show nearly 700,000 distinct CDR3 sequences, around a third seen once. Their specific antigens are unknown. Material: cultured PBMCs, obtained from culture after CMV antigen stimulation. The receptors originated from a human donor in good health (CMV status not recorded). Some clones in this sample may be carry-over from other donors' samples.

This clonotype was counted between two and nine times. The chain has TRBV5-4 and TRBJ2-3; 13 bases are a match to TRBD2. The CDR3 runs to 18 residues. V shed 0 bases, J shed 4 bases, and the junction held 8 bases outside the gene matches. Germline CDR1 SGHNT, CDR2 YYREEE (reference sequence). The CDR3: CASSLDQLAGGPSDTQYF. CDR3 nucleotide sequence: TGTGCCAGCAGCTTGGATCAACTAGCGGGGGGGCCGTCAGATACGCAGTATTTT.

This clonotype occurred a few times. This sequence joins TRBV11-3 and TRBJ1-1, with D possibly TRBD1 on 6 matching bases. Germline V gene lookup returns CDR1 SGHNT and CDR2 YENEEA. The V end lost 5 bases, the J end lost 7 bases, and 17 bases lay between the germline ends. This CDR3 region has 14 residues. The CDR3 DNA follows: TGTGCCAGCAGCGCCCGGGGGCGGGAGGGTGAAGCTTTCTTT. Its protein is CASSARGREGEAFF. The complete variable domain, with remaining parts taken from reference TRBV11-3 and TRBJ1-1, reads EAGVVQSPRYKIIEKKQPVAFWCNPISGHNTLYWYLQNLGQGPELLIRYENEEAVDDSQLPKDRFSAERLKGVDSTLKIQPAELGDSAVYLCASSARGREGEAFFGQGTRLTVV.

This clonotype has a count of ten or more. The J gene is TRBJ2-7, the V gene TRBV7-2, with TRBD2 matching 8 bases. The germline V gene has CDR1 SGHTA and CDR2 FQGNSA. Germline trimming cut 5 bases from V and 6 bases from J; bases unmatched to any gene: 12. The CDR3 has 15 amino acids. As DNA, the CDR3 is TGTGCCAGCAGCCCCACCGGGACTAGATTGCTCGAGCAGTACTTC. It is translated as CASSPTGTRLLEQYF.

The chain recombines TRBV29-1 with TRBJ1-1; TRBD1 is a possible D gene (5 bases). This CDR3 has 12 amino acids. V was pared by 7 bases and J by 5 bases, with 14 bases between. Germline assignment: CDR1 SQVTM and CDR2 ANQGSEA. In DNA form, the CDR3 reads TGCAGCGCCACGTACCAGGGTACTGAAGCTTTCTTT. Protein: CSATYQGTEAFF.

The rearrangement uses TRBV11-2 and TRBJ1-2; 11 positions match TRBD1. Germline-derived CDR1 and CDR2 are SGHAT and FQNNGV. The CDR3 has 15 amino acids. J lost 10 bases, V lost 5 bases, and 12 bases had no gene match. The CDR3 loop reads CASSTSGTGGVDYTF. CDR3 nucleotides: TGTGCCAGCAGCACGTCCGGGACAGGGGGTGTAGACTACACCTTC.

This clonotype was detected a few times. The chain recombines TRBV7-8 with TRBJ2-3; TRBD2 agrees at 9 bases. The CDR3 consists of 15 residues. The germline V gene encodes CDR1 SGHVS and CDR2 FQNEAQ. V was pared by 11 bases and J by 5 bases, with 14 bases of the junction left unmatched. CDR3 sequence (DNA): TGTGCCTCCTCCCCTATAGCGGGAGTTGGAGATACGCAGTATTTT. It specifies CASSPIAGVGDTQYF.

This sequence joins TRBV6-6 and TRBJ2-1, with no clear D. CDR1 and CDR2 from the germline V gene are MNHNY and SVGAGI (reference sequence). V lost 4 bases to trimming and J lost 5 bases, with 9 bases between them. The CDR3 has 13 amino acids. The CDR3 nucleotides read TGTGCCAGCAGTTCGATCGATAACAATGAGCAGTTCTTC. As protein: CASSSIDNNEQFF.

This clonotype was observed a handful of times. V and J are TRBV6-5 and TRBJ2-1, with D perhaps matching TRBD1 (6 bases). Germline V CDR1 and CDR2: MNHEY, SVGAGI. The V and J ends lost 0 bases and 1 base respectively, with 16 bases between them. This CDR3 region has 18 residues. This CDR3 is CASSYSRPGTPSYNEQFF. CDR3 DNA sequence: TGTGCCAGCAGTTACTCGCGTCCCGGGACACCATCCTACAATGAGCAGTTCTTC.

The chain links TRBV20-1 to TRBJ1-6; 10 bases align to TRBD1. The CDR3 is 13 amino acids. V lost 1 base and J lost 14; bases outside the gene matches: 5. Germline V lookup: CDR1 DFQATT, CDR2 SNEGSKA (reference sequence). The CDR3 here is CSARGQGAGTLHF. CDR3 DNA sequence: TGCAGTGCTAGAGGACAGGGGGCTGGGACCCTCCACTTT.

The rearrangement uses TRBV14 and TRBJ2-1, with 12 bases that match TRBD2. J was trimmed by 7 bases and V by 4 bases; bases with no gene match: 8. The CDR3 has 16 amino acids. Germline assignment: CDR1 SGHDN and CDR2 FVKESK. CDR3 loop: CASSLRLAGVRNEQFF. The CDR3, as DNA: TGTGCCAGCAGCCTGCGACTAGCGGGGGTGCGTAATGAGCAGTTCTTC.

This clonotype was picked up a small number of times. This sequence joins TRBV7-2 and TRBJ2-1; maybe TRBD1 (5 bases). CDR1 and CDR2 from the germline V gene are SGHTA and FQGNSA. The CDR3 runs to 14 residues. The V end lost 4 bases, the J end lost 10 bases, and 17 bases lay between the germline ends. The CDR3 spells CASSSTPATVEQFF. The CDR3 nucleotides are TGTGCCAGCAGCTCTACACCGGCGACAGTCGAGCAGTTCTTC.

The sample holds one count of this clonotype. The chain is built from TRBV3-1 and TRBJ1-1; 9 bases map to TRBD1. The CDR3 has 14 amino acids. Trimming removed 5 bases from V and 5 bases from J; junction bases left unmatched: 6. Germline V gives CDR1 LGHDT, CDR2 YNNKEL (reference sequence). The CDR3 region has the DNA TGTGCCAGCAGCGAACAGGGGGCGATTACTGAAGCTTTCTTT. It encodes CASSEQGAITEAFF. Variable domain in full (rest from reference TRBV3-1 and TRBJ1-1): DTAVSQTPKYLVTQMGNDKSIKCEQNLGHDTMYWYKQDSKKFLKIMFSYNNKELIINETVPNRFSPKSPDKAHLNLHINSLELGDSAVYFCASSEQGAITEAFFGQGTRLTVV.

The V gene is TRBV10-3, the J gene TRBJ1-1, with D possibly TRBD1 on 5 matching bases. The germline CDR1 and CDR2 sequences are ENHRY and SYGVKD. The CDR3 sequence is 13 residues long. The V and J ends lost 5 bases and 2 bases respectively, with 9 bases between them. The CDR3 bases are TGTGCCATCAGTCAGGGTTCCAACACTGAAGCTTTCTTT. It encodes CAISQGSNTEAFF.

The rearrangement links TRBV12-3 or TRBV12-4 to TRBJ2-2; D is perhaps TRBD2 (6 bases). The CDR3 spans 15 residues. The germline V and J ends were trimmed by 2 bases and 6 bases, with 13 bases remaining between them. CDR3 in DNA: TGTGCCAGCAGTTTAAGAGTCGGGAGAGCCGGGGAGCTGTTTTTT. It codes for CASSLRVGRAGELFF.

J is TRBJ1-1 and V is TRBV6-1; no reliable D call. Germline V gives CDR1 MNHNS, CDR2 SASEGT. The CDR3 length is 14 residues. The ends were cut back, 6 bases at V and 0 bases at J, with 11 bases in the middle. The CDR3, as DNA: TGTGCCAGCAGGGTGGGCAGGATGAACACTGAAGCTTTCTTT. Encoded protein: CASRVGRMNTEAFF.

The chain carries TRBV10-3 and TRBJ1-3; 10 bases line up with TRBD1. V was clipped by 4 bases and J by 4 bases; unmatched bases: 4. Germline-derived CDR1 and CDR2 are ENHRY and SYGVKD. CDR3 length: 15 amino acids. Written as DNA, the CDR3 is TGTGCCATCAGTGCCGACAGGGGGCGAGGAAACACCATATATTTT. As protein: CAISADRGRGNTIYF.

The chain is built from TRBV7-6 and TRBJ2-3; 9 bases agree with TRBD2. CDR1 and CDR2 from the germline V gene are SGHVS and FNYEAQ. The CDR3 runs to 16 residues. Trimming cost V 5 bases and J 7 bases; bases outside gene matches: 13. The CDR3, as DNA: TGTGCCAGCAGCCCCCTCTCCGCGGGAGGGCCCCATACGCAGTATTTT. Translated: CASSPLSAGGPHTQYF.

This clonotype was found a few times. This sequence joins TRBV29-1 and TRBJ2-1; 9 bases agree with TRBD1. The ends lost 7 bases at V and 4 bases at J; junction bases unmatched: 11. Germline CDR1 SQVTM, CDR2 ANQGSEA. The CDR3 runs 15 residues. The CDR3 nucleotides read TGCAGCGGGGTGGCAAAAGGGACAGGGTACAATGAGCAGTTCTTC. Residues: CSGVAKGTGYNEQFF.

The chain links TRBV20-1 to TRBJ2-5; 7 bases line up with TRBD1. The V gene end was trimmed by 1 base and the J gene end by 4 bases; junction bases not matched to a gene: 0. The CDR3 length is 12 residues. Per germline, CDR1 DFQATT and CDR2 SNEGSKA (reference sequence). This chain's CDR3 is CSARGDRETQYF. CDR3 nucleotides: TGCAGTGCTAGAGGGGACAGAGAGACCCAGTACTTC.

The gene calls are TRBV5-4 and TRBJ1-1; the D gene is possibly TRBD1 (6 bases). The CDR3 is 18 amino acids. The germline V gene encodes CDR1 SGHNT and CDR2 YYREEE (reference sequence). V was cut by 3 bases and J by 0 bases, with 21 bases left in between. The CDR3 region is CASSSGGQGPRVNTEAFF. The CDR3 DNA sequence: TGTGCCAGCAGCTCAGGAGGGCAGGGGCCCAGGGTGAACACTGAAGCTTTCTTT.

The V gene is TRBV11-3, the J gene TRBJ2-1; D not resolved. The ends were cut back, 1 base at V and 3 bases at J, with 13 bases in the middle. Germline lookup yields CDR1 SGHNT and CDR2 YENEEA. This CDR3 has 16 amino acids. The CDR3 reads CASSLGGPGNYNEQFF. The CDR3 bases are TGTGCCAGCAGCTTAGGTGGTCCGGGTAACTACAATGAGCAGTTCTTC.

This clonotype was seen a few times. The J gene is TRBJ2-3, the V gene TRBV19; D is unresolved. Germline lookup yields CDR1 LNHDA and CDR2 SQIVND (reference sequence). This CDR3 region has 14 residues. Trimming removed 6 bases at V and 2 bases at J, with 12 bases between. CDR3 DNA: TGTGCCAGTAGGGAGAACGTGATCACAGATACGCAGTATTTT. It encodes CASRENVITDTQYF.

V and J are TRBV4-3 and TRBJ2-6, with D possibly being TRBD2 (5 bases). The CDR3 consists of 17 residues. Germline lookup yields CDR1 LGHNA and CDR2 YSLEER. V shed 1 base and J shed 0 bases, with 10 bases lying between them. CDR3 region: CASSQADSSSGANVLTF. The CDR3 DNA reads TGCGCCAGCAGCCAAGCGGACTCAAGCTCTGGGGCCAACGTCCTGACTTTC.

V and J are TRBV12-3 or TRBV12-4 and TRBJ2-3; D possibly corresponds to TRBD2 (5 bases). The CDR3 has 15 residues. V was cut by 3 bases and J by 4 bases, with 14 bases left in between. The CDR3: CASSFGGEGADTQYF. The CDR3 DNA follows: TGTGCCAGCAGTTTCGGTGGAGAGGGCGCAGATACGCAGTATTTT.

The V call is TRBV10-3, the J call TRBJ1-2, with D possibly TRBD1 on 5 matching bases. This CDR3 region has 13 residues. The germline V gene encodes CDR1 ENHRY and CDR2 SYGVKD. Trimming stripped 5 bases from V and 3 bases from J, with 10 bases between. The chain's CDR3 is CAISIGEDYGYTF. CDR3 bases: TGTGCCATCAGTATAGGGGAAGACTATGGCTACACCTTC.

The chain has TRBV27 and TRBJ2-5; 9 nucleotides align to TRBD2. V gave up 4 bases and J gave up 0 bases; unmatched junction bases: 6. Germline V gives CDR1 MNHEY, CDR2 SMNVEV (reference sequence). This CDR3 is built from 16 residues. CDR3 sequence (DNA): TGTGCCAGCAGTTCCCTAGCGGGGACGTACCAAGAGACCCAGTACTTC. It translates to CASSSLAGTYQETQYF.

This clonotype occurred a few times. V and J are TRBV6-2 or TRBV6-3 and TRBJ2-2, with D maybe TRBD2 (5 bases). Trimming took off 3 bases at V and 0 bases at J, with 17 bases between the two ends. CDR1 is MNHEY, CDR2 SVGEGT, per germline. CDR3 length: 18 residues. The CDR3, as DNA: TGTGCCAGCAGTTATGAGGGATTTAAAACAACGAACACCGGGGAGCTGTTTTTT. Protein: CASSYEGFKTTNTGELFF.

The table lists this clonotype with a few counts. The chain carries TRBV4-2 and TRBJ2-3; 9 bases map to TRBD2. The CDR3 length is 15 residues. The V gene end was trimmed by 1 base and the J gene end by 1 base; junction bases not matched to a gene: 0. Germline V CDR1 and CDR2: LGHNA, YNFKEQ. The CDR3 nucleotides read TGTGCCAGCAGCCAAGCTAGCGGGGGCACAGATACGCAGTATTTT. It encodes CASSQASGGTDTQYF.